This T cell receptor (beta chain) stems from a study of cytomegalovirus exposure and HLA in healthy donors. Study findings and constraints: Analyzed later, association rates of TCRs varied across HLA loci, with DRB1 most and HLA-C fewest. In vitro testing confirmed three CMV-associated chains as specific for CMV antigens.

With regard to this clone: Its matching antigen is unknown.

The PCR made use of 60 Vbeta and 13 Jbeta primers. Sequenced by immunoSEQ multiplex PCR; TCRdb stores in-frame clones only, minus some. The sample has some 95,000 clones; roughly 75% are singletons. In nominal health when sampled, donors likely had unrecorded immune exposures nonetheless. The CDR3 extends over 13 amino acids. The V and J ends lost 5 bases and 3 bases respectively, with 11 bases between them. Germline CDR1 MNHEY, CDR2 SVGAGI. The TCR comes from a man aged 25-45 years in good health and CMV-seronegative. The chain links TRBV6-5 to TRBJ2-7, with a possible D match to TRBD1 (5 bases). The material sequenced was PBMCs. CDR3 loop: CASSVTDSYEQYF. In DNA, the CDR3 is TGTGCCAGCAGTGTGACAGATAGCTACGAGCAGTACTTC.